This T cell receptor beta chain was sequenced in a study of blood T cell repertoires in COVID-19. As for the study in general: The origin of the acute and convalescent COVID-19 samples was the United States, Italy and Spain.

The CDR3 loop spans 13 amino acids. Germline V gene sequence: CDR1 SEHNR, CDR2 FQNEAQ (reference sequence). V gave up 5 bases and J gave up 2 bases, with 10 bases separating them. Original handling: Reference gene primer amplification gave nucleated cell count estimates. Generated by immunoSEQ multiplex PCR, the TCRdb table keeps only in-frame clones and is missing some. V and J calls plus clone size are reproduced from that table; the DNA served to infer D and trimming. Here the sample spans approximately 110,000 clones, about 84% being singletons. The chain carries TRBV7-9 and TRBJ2-7; the D gene is possibly TRBD2 (5 bases). Material for sequencing was peripheral blood. The receptor was derived from a human donor in a cohort sampled during active COVID-19. The CDR3 coding sequence is TGTGCCAGCAGCGGCAACGGGACCTACGAGCAGTACTTC. As protein: CASSGNGTYEQYF. Full variable domain (remainder filled in from reference TRBV7-9 and TRBJ2-7): DTGVSQNPRHKITKRGQNVTFRCDPISEHNRLYWYRQTLGQGPEFLTYFQNEAQLEKSRLLSDRFSAERPKGSFSTLEIQRTEQGDSAMYLCASSGNGTYEQYFGPGTRLTVT.